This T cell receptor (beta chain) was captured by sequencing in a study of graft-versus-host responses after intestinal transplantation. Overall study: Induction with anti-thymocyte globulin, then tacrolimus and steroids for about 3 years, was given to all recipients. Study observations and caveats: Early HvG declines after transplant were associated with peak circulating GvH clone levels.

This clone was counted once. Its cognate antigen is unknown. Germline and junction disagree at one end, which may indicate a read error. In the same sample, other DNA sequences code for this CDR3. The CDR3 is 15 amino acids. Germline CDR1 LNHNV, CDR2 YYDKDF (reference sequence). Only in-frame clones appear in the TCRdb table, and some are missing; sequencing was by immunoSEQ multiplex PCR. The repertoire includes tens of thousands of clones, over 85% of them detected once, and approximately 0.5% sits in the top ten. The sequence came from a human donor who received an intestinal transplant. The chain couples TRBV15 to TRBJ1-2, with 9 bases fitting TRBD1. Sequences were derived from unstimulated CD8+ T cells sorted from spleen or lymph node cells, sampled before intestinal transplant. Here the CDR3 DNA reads TGCGCCACCAGCAGAGATCGAACAGGGGGCGACGGCTACACCTTC. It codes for CATSRDRTGGDGYTF.